This T cell receptor beta chain appears in the sequencing data of a study of cytomegalovirus exposure and HLA in healthy donors. Study-level background: The 120 or so validation repertoires, a later analysis reported, used the same platform as the approximately 700 first-cohort repertoires.

The table came from immunoSEQ multiplex PCR; TCRdb's copy has only in-frame clones and leaves some out. Here the sample spans 280,000 or so clones, roughly 90% being singletons. Trimming took 0 bases from V and 6 from J, leaving 18 bases between them. The CDR3 covers 16 residues. The germline CDR1 and CDR2 sequences are SGHDT and YYEEEE. The clonotype comes from a woman under 30 in good health and CMV-seronegative. The sequenced sample consisted of PBMCs. This chain uses TRBV5-6 with TRBJ1-1; a weak D match, TRBD1 (5 bases). The CDR3 DNA sequence: TGTGCCAGCAGCTTGGAGATGACAAGGTTCAGGGCTGAAGCTTTCTTT. It yields the protein CASSLEMTRFRAEAFF.